The 17 T cell receptor beta chains given below trace back to one sample, sequenced in a study of cytomegalovirus exposure and HLA in healthy donors. With 60 Vbeta and 13 Jbeta primers, the PCR was carried out. Only in-frame clones appear in the TCRdb table, and some are missing; sequencing was by immunoSEQ multiplex PCR. Of 200,000 or so clones listed, about 81% are singletons. The sequencing sample was made of PBMCs. The receptors shown here come from a woman between 45 and 65 years old in good health and CMV-seropositive.

The chain employs TRBV18 and TRBJ2-7; D unclear. The CDR3 is made up of 15 amino acids. V was trimmed by 4 bases and J by 3 bases, leaving 16 bases between them. Germline CDR1 and CDR2: KGHSH and LQKENI. The CDR3 spells CASSLTFQRHYEQYF. The CDR3 nucleotides are TGTGCCAGCTCACTCACTTTCCAGCGCCACTACGAGCAGTACTTC.

V gene TRBV7-2 combines with J gene TRBJ1-1, with D unclear. This CDR3 is built from 13 residues. V was cut by 2 bases and J by 1 base, with 5 bases left in between. The germline V gene has CDR1 SGHTA and CDR2 FQGNSA. CDR3 nucleotide sequence: TGTGCCAGCAGCTTATCAGGGAACACTGAAGCTTTCTTT. Its translation: CASSLSGNTEAFF.

The chain couples TRBV6-5 to TRBJ2-3; possible D gene TRBD2, 5 bases. With 0 bases removed from V and 11 bases from J, the gap between germline ends came to 12 bases. Germline V gene data show CDR1 as MNHEY and CDR2 as SVGAGI. The CDR3 extends over 13 amino acids. DNA for the CDR3: TGTGCCAGCAGTTACTCAGATCCCCGGGGGCAGTATTTT. It yields the protein CASSYSDPRGQYF.

As concerns this clone: Germline is not matched at one junction end, which may reflect a read error. V usage is TRBV7-7 and J usage is TRBJ2-1; D is perhaps TRBD1 (5 bases). From germline, CDR1 is SSHAT and CDR2 FNYEAQ (reference sequence). The CDR3 extends over 12 amino acids. The CDR3 sequence is CASSLEGDEQFF. CDR3 DNA: TGTGCTAGCAGCTTAGAAGGGGATGAGCAGTTCTTC.

The sample holds one count of this clone. Germline and junction disagree at one end, which may indicate a read error. The chain is built from TRBV18 and TRBJ1-5, with D hard to call. CDR3 length: 13 amino acids. Germline CDR1 is KGHSH and CDR2 is LQKENI. CDR3 residues: CASSPSEEARRVF. The CDR3 region has the DNA TGTGCCAGCTCACCAAGTGAAGAGGCCCGGAGAGTTTTT.

A word on this clone: A junction end diverges from the germline sequence, so it may reflect a read error. The chain employs TRBV28 and TRBJ1-1; weak D call: TRBD1 (6 bases). Germline V gene lookup returns CDR1 MDHEN and CDR2 SYDVKM. The length of the CDR3 is 13 residues. The CDR3 DNA sequence: TGTGCCAGCAGTTTAAGGCCGCCGGGGGGCCCCCTCTTT. Amino acid sequence: CASSLRPPGGPLF.

This sequence joins TRBV5-6 and TRBJ1-1; maybe TRBD1 (5 bases). In germline, CDR1 is SGHDT, CDR2 YYEEEE. V was trimmed by 0 bases and J by 1 base, leaving 7 bases between them. The CDR3 is made up of 14 amino acids. The CDR3 spells CASSLGQQNTEAFF. In DNA, the CDR3 is TGTGCCAGCAGCTTGGGACAGCAGAACACTGAAGCTTTCTTT.

This chain joins TRBV15 and TRBJ2-1; 10 positions match TRBD1. V was pared by 1 base and J by 3 bases, with 3 bases of the junction left unmatched. Germline V gene sequence: CDR1 LNHNV, CDR2 YYDKDF (reference sequence). The CDR3 runs to 16 residues. For the CDR3, the DNA is TGTGCCACCAGCAGAGGGACAGGGGGTTTCTACAATGAGCAGTTCTTC. Protein product: CATSRGTGGFYNEQFF.

CDR3 DNA sequence: TGTGCCAGCAGTTCCGACAGGCGCCTTGGTCCTGAGCAGTTCTTC. This sequence encodes CASSSDRRLGPEQFF. The V gene is TRBV28, the J gene TRBJ2-1, with D possibly matching TRBD1 (6 bases). The CDR3 runs 15 residues. Trimming removed 4 bases from V and 9 bases from J, with 19 bases in between. CDR1 and CDR2 (germline): MDHEN, SYDVKM.

Concerning this clone: Relative to the germline gene, one junction end is altered; a read error may explain this. V is TRBV7-9 and J is TRBJ2-7; 9 bases map to TRBD2. The length of the CDR3 is 16 residues. The germline gives CDR1 SEHNR, CDR2 FQNEAQ (reference sequence). Here the CDR3 reads CSSSLRIAGGEYEQYF. The DNA for the CDR3 is TGTTCCAGCAGCTTAAGGATCGCGGGAGGGGAGTACGAGCAGTACTTC.

In this sample, this clone turned up a few times. The chain uses TRBV6-1 and TRBJ2-5, with 13 bases fitting TRBD2. In germline, CDR1 is MNHNS, CDR2 SASEGT. Germline trimming cut 4 bases from V and 6 bases from J; bases unmatched to any gene: 8. The CDR3 totals 16 residues. DNA for the CDR3: TGTGCCAGCAGTGTCACTAGCGGGAGGGCTTTAAAGACCCAGTACTTC. Amino acids: CASSVTSGRALKTQYF.

Remarks on this clone: The same CDR3 also results from other DNA sequences found in this sample. V usage is TRBV28 and J usage is TRBJ1-1, with 8 bases aligning to TRBD1. The J segment lost 0 bases and the V segment lost 8 bases, leaving 2 bases of the junction unmatched. The CDR3 has 13 residues. CDR1 is MDHEN and CDR2 is SYDVKM in the germline V gene. The CDR3, as DNA: TGTGCCAGCTCAGGGGGCGTGAACACTGAAGCTTTCTTT. Amino acids: CASSGGVNTEAFF.

The V call is TRBV18, the J call TRBJ1-5; TRBD1 matches at 9 bases. The germline V gene has CDR1 KGHSH and CDR2 LQKENI. There are 15 residues in the CDR3. With 8 bases clipped from V and 1 base from J, the junction kept 6 bases outside the gene matches. The CDR3 spells CASGTGGGSNQPQHF. As DNA, the CDR3 is TGTGCCAGCGGAACAGGGGGCGGAAGCAATCAGCCCCAGCATTTT.

The gene calls are TRBV18 and TRBJ2-1; possibly TRBD2 for D (6 bases). The germline V and J ends were trimmed by 1 base and 8 bases, with 9 bases remaining between them. The germline CDR1 and CDR2 sequences are KGHSH and LQKENI. This CDR3 comprises 13 residues. The CDR3: CASSPLGGDEQFF. The CDR3 DNA reads TGTGCCAGCTCACCACTTGGCGGGGATGAGCAGTTCTTC.

V is TRBV7-2 and J is TRBJ2-1, with TRBD2 matching over 8 bases. The CDR3 is made up of 13 amino acids. Trimming took 3 bases from V and 7 from J; bases not matched to a gene: 2. CDR1 is SGHTA, CDR2 FQGNSA, per germline. Here the CDR3 DNA reads TGTGCCAGCAGCTTCACTAGCGGAAATGAGCAGTTCTTC. Amino acid sequence: CASSFTSGNEQFF.

The rearrangement links TRBV11-2 to TRBJ2-2; D perhaps matches TRBD1 (5 bases). Germline lookup yields CDR1 SGHAT and CDR2 FQNNGV. Between the trimmed V and J ends, which lost 5 bases and 5 bases, there was a span of 9 bases. The CDR3 contains 13 residues. The CDR3 nucleotides are TGTGCCAGCAGCGAACAGGAGACCGGGGAGCTGTTTTTT. This translates into CASSEQETGELFF. The whole variable domain, remainder taken from reference TRBV11-2 and TRBJ2-2, is EAGVAQSPRYKIIEKRQSVAFWCNPISGHATLYWYQQILGQGPKLLIQFQNNGVVDDSQLPKDRFSAERLKGVDSTLKIQPAKLEDSAVYLCASSEQETGELFFGEGSRLTVL.

The chain carries TRBV28 and TRBJ1-5; no firm D call. The V end lost 2 bases, the J end lost 0 bases, and 8 bases lay between the germline ends. Germline V lookup: CDR1 MDHEN, CDR2 SYDVKM. The CDR3 has 15 residues. The CDR3 bases are TGTGCCAGCAGTTTAGCTCCACATAGCAATCAGCCCCAGCATTTT. It is translated as CASSLAPHSNQPQHF.